A selection of T cell receptor beta chains follows, all from one sample in a study of breast tumors, draining lymph nodes, adjacent tissues. TCRdb processed the multiplex PCR reads anew with MiXCR; each CDR3 protein has one entry. The sample includes 150,000 to 200,000 distinct CDR3 sequences, approximately 30% of them seen just once. The sample consisted of axillary lymph node tissue. The receptors come from a female donor with breast cancer. Some clones in this sample may be carry-over from other donors' samples. CDR3s include the opening cysteine and the closing phenylalanine or tryptophan. A D gene is named only where the DNA matches it firmly. Part of the rows lack a size; the others show once, few, many or a class for expanded clones.

D gene	V gene	clone size	J gene	CDR3 protein	CDR3 DNA
TRBD1	TRBV7-9	many	TRBJ1-2	CASSLGSGQKDGYTF	TGTGCCAGCAGCTTAGGGTCGGGACAGAAAGATGGCTACACCTTC
TRBD1	TRBV11-2	.	TRBJ1-4	CASSLPGQGSTTNEKLFF	TGTGCCAGCAGCTTACCTGGACAGGGGAGCACAACTAATGAAAAACTGTTTTTT
.	TRBV5-6	.	TRBJ1-5	CASSSTRAGGSQPQHF	TGTGCCAGCAGTTCGACCCGGGCCGGGGGGAGTCAGCCCCAGCATTTT
.	TRBV28	many	TRBJ1-2	CASSLLGTVGYTF	TGTGCCAGCAGTTTATTGGGTACGGTTGGCTACACCTTC
TRBD1	TRBV20-1	many	TRBJ1-2	CSPGQENYGYTF	TGCAGCCCGGGACAGGAGAACTATGGCTACACCTTC
.	TRBV4-1	.	TRBJ1-3	CASSQVGEGTIYF	TGCGCCAGCAGTCAAGTAGGGGAAGGCACCATATATTTT
.	TRBV6-2/TRBV6-3	many	TRBJ1-5	CASSYNRAYSNQPQHF	TGTGCCAGCAGTTACAACAGAGCTTATAGCAATCAGCCCCAGCATTTT
TRBD1	TRBV7-2	.	TRBJ1-5	CASSYDRGWGNQPQHF	TGTGCCAGCAGTTATGACAGGGGATGGGGCAATCAGCCCCAGCATTTT
TRBD2	TRBV19	many	TRBJ2-4	CASSPHTGRNIQYF	TGTGCCAGTAGTCCCCATACCGGGAGGAACATTCAGTACTTC
.	TRBV5-6	many	TRBJ2-5	CASSTTTSWAQYF	TGTGCCAGCAGCACGACAACGTCGTGGGCCCAGTACTTC